These T cell receptor beta chains were read from a single sample in a study of T cell responses to AZD1222 COVID-19 vaccine. Repertoires were generated with immunoSEQ multiplex PCR, while TCRdb's copy carries only in-frame clones and drops some. The sample includes 75,000 to 95,000 clones, approximately 91% of them seen just once. The sequencing used peripheral blood, collected on day 0 of AZD1222 vaccination. The receptors stem from an adult in good health. Both conserved end residues are part of each CDR3. Fields, in order: V gene, J gene, D gene, clone size, CDR3 protein, CDR3 DNA. D genes are given only for firm matches. The size field is filled for only some rows; it gives once, few, many or a size class.

V gene: TRBV9
J gene: TRBJ2-3
D gene: -
clone size: -
CDR3 protein: CASSVVADTDTQYF
CDR3 DNA: TGTGCCAGCAGCGTAGTTGCAGACACAGATACGCAGTATTTT

V gene: TRBV12-3/TRBV12-4
J gene: TRBJ2-7
D gene: -
clone size: -
CDR3 protein: CASSFGPYEQYF
CDR3 DNA: TGTGCCAGCAGTTTTGGGCCCTACGAGCAGTACTTC

V gene: TRBV4-1
J gene: TRBJ2-1
D gene: -
clone size: -
CDR3 protein: CASSQGLRRVNEQFF
CDR3 DNA: TGCGCCAGCAGCCAAGGCCTCAGACGGGTGAATGAGCAGTTCTTC

V gene: TRBV5-4
J gene: TRBJ1-3
D gene: -
clone size: -
CDR3 protein: CASSLQGGSGNTIYF
CDR3 DNA: TGTGCCAGCAGCTTGCAGGGCGGCTCTGGAAACACCATATATTTT

V gene: TRBV7-9
J gene: TRBJ2-1
D gene: -
clone size: -
CDR3 protein: CASSSGYGEQFF
CDR3 DNA: TGTGCCAGCAGCTCAGGTTACGGTGAGCAGTTCTTC

V gene: TRBV11-2
J gene: TRBJ2-3
D gene: -
clone size: -
CDR3 protein: CASSLGGGLDTQYF
CDR3 DNA: TGTGCCAGCAGCTTAGGGGGGGGCCTAGATACGCAGTATTTT

V gene: TRBV28
J gene: TRBJ1-5
D gene: TRBD1
clone size: -
CDR3 protein: CASTPGGQGSQPQHF
CDR3 DNA: TGTGCCAGCACCCCTGGGGGACAGGGTAGTCAGCCCCAGCATTTT

V gene: TRBV28
J gene: TRBJ2-6
D gene: TRBD1
clone size: -
CDR3 protein: CAIPGGSGANVLTF
CDR3 DNA: TGTGCCATCCCAGGGGGCTCTGGGGCCAACGTCCTGACTTTC

V gene: TRBV4-1
J gene: TRBJ2-1
D gene: TRBD2
clone size: -
CDR3 protein: CASSQGSSGEREQFF
CDR3 DNA: TGCGCCAGCAGCCAAGGTTCTAGCGGAGAGAGGGAGCAGTTCTTC

V gene: TRBV11-3
J gene: TRBJ2-4
D gene: -
clone size: -
CDR3 protein: CASSSGATKNIQYF
CDR3 DNA: TGTGCCAGCAGCTCGGGCGCGACCAAAAACATTCAGTACTTC

V gene: TRBV7-2
J gene: TRBJ1-1
D gene: -
clone size: few
CDR3 protein: CASSFRGSNTEAFF
CDR3 DNA: TGTGCCAGCAGCTTTAGGGGCAGTAACACTGAAGCTTTCTTT

V gene: TRBV7-2
J gene: TRBJ2-7
D gene: -
clone size: once
CDR3 protein: CASSSRWGRSYEQYF
CDR3 DNA: TGTGCCAGCAGCTCGAGGTGGGGGAGGAGCTACGAGCAGTACTTC

V gene: TRBV5-5
J gene: TRBJ1-2
D gene: -
clone size: -
CDR3 protein: CASSLTWNYGYTF
CDR3 DNA: TGTGCCAGCAGCTTAACATGGAACTATGGCTACACCTTC

V gene: TRBV28
J gene: TRBJ1-5
D gene: -
clone size: -
CDR3 protein: CASSLGQGNQPQHF
CDR3 DNA: TGTGCCAGCAGTTTAGGGCAAGGCAATCAGCCCCAGCATTTT

V gene: TRBV6-2/TRBV6-3
J gene: TRBJ1-5
D gene: -
clone size: -
CDR3 protein: CASSYLDYSNQPQHF
CDR3 DNA: TGTGCCAGCAGTTACCTTGATTATAGCAATCAGCCCCAGCATTTT

V gene: TRBV11-2
J gene: TRBJ2-2
D gene: -
clone size: -
CDR3 protein: CASSLDPGTGELFF
CDR3 DNA: TGTGCCAGCAGCTTAGATCCGGGGACCGGGGAGCTGTTTTTT

V gene: TRBV28
J gene: TRBJ1-5
D gene: -
clone size: -
CDR3 protein: CASREMSYQPQHF
CDR3 DNA: TGTGCCAGCAGGGAGATGAGTTATCAGCCCCAGCATTTT

V gene: TRBV6-5
J gene: TRBJ1-3
D gene: -
clone size: -
CDR3 protein: CASRGQDSGNTIYF
CDR3 DNA: TGTGCCAGCAGGGGACAAGACTCTGGAAACACCATATATTTT

V gene: TRBV4-1
J gene: TRBJ2-1
D gene: TRBD2
clone size: -
CDR3 protein: CASSHRLAGGYNEQFF
CDR3 DNA: TGCGCCAGCAGCCACCGACTAGCGGGGGGATACAATGAGCAGTTCTTC

V gene: TRBV10-3
J gene: TRBJ2-7
D gene: TRBD2
clone size: -
CDR3 protein: CAISESKRDLYEQYF
CDR3 DNA: TGTGCCATCAGTGAGTCGAAGCGGGACCTCTACGAGCAGTACTTC

V gene: TRBV6-6
J gene: TRBJ1-2
D gene: TRBD1
clone size: -
CDR3 protein: CASQSTGSYGYTF
CDR3 DNA: TGTGCCAGCCAATCGACAGGGAGCTATGGCTACACCTTC

V gene: TRBV6-5
J gene: TRBJ1-2
D gene: -
clone size: -
CDR3 protein: CASSYGGYGYTF
CDR3 DNA: TGTGCCAGCAGTTACGGAGGATATGGCTACACCTTC

V gene: TRBV11-2
J gene: TRBJ1-2
D gene: TRBD1
clone size: -
CDR3 protein: CASSRVRSGGAYGYTF
CDR3 DNA: TGTGCCAGCAGCCGAGTACGGTCAGGGGGCGCCTATGGCTACACCTTC

V gene: TRBV5-1
J gene: TRBJ2-5
D gene: -
clone size: -
CDR3 protein: CASSLDLMGETQYF
CDR3 DNA: TGCGCCAGCAGCTTGGATCTAATGGGAGAGACCCAGTACTTC

V gene: TRBV11-3
J gene: TRBJ2-7
D gene: -
clone size: -
CDR3 protein: CASSGRGEQYF
CDR3 DNA: TGTGCCAGCTCTGGGCGGGGAGAGCAGTACTTC

V gene: TRBV15
J gene: TRBJ2-1
D gene: TRBD2
clone size: -
CDR3 protein: CATSRVRLARNEQFF
CDR3 DNA: TGTGCCACCAGCAGAGTTAGACTAGCGCGCAATGAGCAGTTCTTC

V gene: TRBV9
J gene: TRBJ1-1
D gene: TRBD1
clone size: -
CDR3 protein: CASSPRGLSNTEAFF
CDR3 DNA: TGTGCCAGCAGCCCTAGGGGGCTGTCGAACACTGAAGCTTTCTTT

V gene: TRBV24-1
J gene: TRBJ1-2
D gene: TRBD1
clone size: -
CDR3 protein: CATSDPDRGYGYTF
CDR3 DNA: TGTGCCACCAGTGACCCGGACAGGGGCTATGGCTACACCTTC

V gene: TRBV15
J gene: TRBJ2-2
D gene: -
clone size: -
CDR3 protein: CATSRDKGPGELFF
CDR3 DNA: TGTGCCACCAGCAGAGATAAGGGTCCCGGGGAGCTGTTTTTT

V gene: TRBV9
J gene: TRBJ2-1
D gene: -
clone size: -
CDR3 protein: CASSPRPLSSSYNEQFF
CDR3 DNA: TGTGCCAGCAGCCCGAGACCCCTTTCAAGCTCCTACAATGAGCAGTTCTTC

V gene: TRBV27
J gene: TRBJ2-7
D gene: TRBD1
clone size: -
CDR3 protein: CASSYTGAGYEQYF
CDR3 DNA: TGTGCCAGCAGTTATACAGGGGCAGGCTACGAGCAGTACTTC

V gene: TRBV19
J gene: TRBJ1-3
D gene: -
clone size: -
CDR3 protein: CASSIGASGNTIYF
CDR3 DNA: TGTGCCAGTAGTATAGGGGCATCCGGAAACACCATATATTTT

V gene: TRBV5-6
J gene: TRBJ2-1
D gene: TRBD1
clone size: -
CDR3 protein: CASFGTDLNEQFF
CDR3 DNA: TGTGCCAGCTTTGGGACAGATTTAAATGAGCAGTTCTTC

V gene: TRBV6-5
J gene: TRBJ1-4
D gene: -
clone size: -
CDR3 protein: CASSLWGAANEKLFF
CDR3 DNA: TGTGCCAGCAGTTTATGGGGGGCGGCTAATGAAAAACTGTTTTTT

V gene: TRBV12-3/TRBV12-4
J gene: TRBJ2-1
D gene: -
clone size: -
CDR3 protein: CASSSGDYNEQFF
CDR3 DNA: TGTGCCAGCAGTAGTGGGGACTACAATGAGCAGTTCTTC

V gene: TRBV2
J gene: TRBJ1-5
D gene: -
clone size: -
CDR3 protein: CASSEMGSPRQPQHF
CDR3 DNA: TGTGCCAGCAGTGAAATGGGGAGCCCCCGTCAGCCCCAGCATTTT

V gene: TRBV6-5
J gene: TRBJ2-7
D gene: -
clone size: -
CDR3 protein: CAAAVGSAGSYEQYF
CDR3 DNA: TGTGCCGCCGCAGTGGGCAGCGCTGGCTCCTACGAGCAGTACTTC

V gene: TRBV12-3/TRBV12-4
J gene: TRBJ2-1
D gene: -
clone size: -
CDR3 protein: CASSQGSNEQFF
CDR3 DNA: TGTGCCAGCAGCCAAGGGAGCAATGAGCAGTTCTTC

V gene: TRBV6-6
J gene: TRBJ2-2
D gene: -
clone size: -
CDR3 protein: CASSEVGTGELFF
CDR3 DNA: TGTGCCAGCAGTGAGGTCGGCACCGGGGAGCTGTTTTTT

V gene: TRBV28
J gene: TRBJ2-1
D gene: -
clone size: -
CDR3 protein: CASSQQNNEQFF
CDR3 DNA: TGTGCCAGCAGTCAACAAAACAATGAGCAGTTCTTC

V gene: TRBV7-3
J gene: TRBJ1-1
D gene: -
clone size: -
CDR3 protein: CASSLTVTGSTEAFF
CDR3 DNA: TGTGCCAGCAGCTTAACCGTTACAGGGTCCACTGAAGCTTTCTTT

V gene: TRBV7-8
J gene: TRBJ2-1
D gene: TRBD2
clone size: once
CDR3 protein: CASSTRLAGVHEQFF
CDR3 DNA: TGTGCCAGCAGCACAAGACTAGCGGGAGTTCATGAGCAGTTCTTC

V gene: TRBV12-3/TRBV12-4
J gene: TRBJ2-1
D gene: -
clone size: -
CDR3 protein: CASRIQSEQFF
CDR3 DNA: TGTGCCAGCAGGATTCAAAGTGAGCAGTTCTTC

V gene: TRBV5-1
J gene: TRBJ2-1
D gene: TRBD2
clone size: -
CDR3 protein: CASSLLAGDVNEQFF
CDR3 DNA: TGCGCCAGCAGCTTACTAGCGGGAGATGTCAATGAGCAGTTCTTC

V gene: TRBV28
J gene: TRBJ1-3
D gene: -
clone size: -
CDR3 protein: CASSSPSLPNSGNTIYF
CDR3 DNA: TGTGCCAGCAGTTCCCCTTCTCTACCCAACTCTGGAAACACCATATATTTT